This TCR beta chain is drawn from a study of vaccination and CD4 T cells after COVID-19. TCRdb re-derived calls from the PCR reads in MiXCR, one entry per CDR3 protein. The sample has some 15,000 distinct CDR3 sequences, roughly three fifths seen once. The germline V gene has CDR1 GTSNPN and CDR2 SVGIG (reference sequence). This CDR3 has 14 residues. V shed 0 bases and J shed 10 bases, with 13 bases lying between them. The chain couples TRBV30 to TRBJ1-6, with D perhaps matching TRBD1 (5 bases). The source was CD4+ T cells from blood, collected after SARS-CoV-2 vaccination. The clonotype comes from a human donor who had recovered from COVID-19. The CDR3 loop reads CAWSVGQGGSPLHF. The CDR3 DNA reads as TGTGCCTGGAGTGTAGGGCAGGGAGGATCACCCCTCCACTTT.